Sequencing of this T cell receptor beta chain was carried out in a study of blood T cells in healthy people across ages. In germline, CDR1 is MNHNS, CDR2 SASEGT. The CDR3 covers 16 residues. Germline trimming cut 6 bases from V and 5 bases from J; bases unmatched to any gene: 13. Using a J-beta primer mix together with a sample-barcoded 5' primer, a second PCR was run for about 7 to 12 cycles. One entry per CDR3 protein, called by TCRdb with MiXCR from the 5' RACE reads. The sample lists some 1.8 million distinct CDR3 sequences; roughly two fifths were seen once. This clonotype was recorded once. This TCR was sampled from a human donor in good health. Sample: blood. This chain joins TRBV6-1 and TRBJ1-1; 9 bases match TRBD1. The CDR3: CASSGGPGQGRTEAFF. The CDR3 DNA sequence: TGTGCCAGCAGCGGAGGCCCGGGACAGGGAAGGACTGAAGCTTTCTTT.